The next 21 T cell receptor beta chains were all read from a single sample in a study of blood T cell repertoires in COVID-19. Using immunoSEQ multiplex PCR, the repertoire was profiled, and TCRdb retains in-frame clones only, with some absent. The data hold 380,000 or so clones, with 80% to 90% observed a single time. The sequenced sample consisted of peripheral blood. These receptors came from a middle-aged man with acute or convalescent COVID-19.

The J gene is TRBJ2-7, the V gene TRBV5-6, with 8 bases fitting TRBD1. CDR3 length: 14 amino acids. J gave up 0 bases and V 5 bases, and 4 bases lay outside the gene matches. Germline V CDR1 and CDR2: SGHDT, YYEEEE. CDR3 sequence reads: CASSRTGSSYEQYF. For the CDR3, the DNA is TGTGCCAGCAGTAGGACAGGGAGCTCCTACGAGCAGTACTTC. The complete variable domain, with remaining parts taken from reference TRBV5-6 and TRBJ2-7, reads DAGVTQSPTHLIKTRGQQVTLRCSPKSGHDTVSWYQQALGQGPQFIFQYYEEEERQRGNFPDRFSGHQFPNYSSELNVNALLLGDSALYLCASSRTGSSYEQYFGPGTRLTVT.

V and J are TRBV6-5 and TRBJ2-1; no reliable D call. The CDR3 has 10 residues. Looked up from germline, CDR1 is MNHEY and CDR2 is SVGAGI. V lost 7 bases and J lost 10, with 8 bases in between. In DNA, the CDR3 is TGTGCCAGCAACTCACAGGAGCAGTTCTTC. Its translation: CASNSQEQFF.

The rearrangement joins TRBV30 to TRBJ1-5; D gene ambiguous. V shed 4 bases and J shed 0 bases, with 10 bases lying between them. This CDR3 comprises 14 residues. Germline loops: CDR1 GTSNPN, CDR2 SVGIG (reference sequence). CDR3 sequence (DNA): TGTGCCTGGACCAGTTCCGCTAGCAATCAGCCCCAGCATTTT. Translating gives CAWTSSASNQPQHF. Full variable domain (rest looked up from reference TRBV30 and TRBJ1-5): SQTIHQWPATLVQPVGSPLSLECTVEGTSNPNLYWYRQAAGRGLQLLFYSVGIGQISSEVPQNLSASRPQDRQFILSSKKLLLSDSGFYLCAWTSSASNQPQHFGDGTRLSIL.

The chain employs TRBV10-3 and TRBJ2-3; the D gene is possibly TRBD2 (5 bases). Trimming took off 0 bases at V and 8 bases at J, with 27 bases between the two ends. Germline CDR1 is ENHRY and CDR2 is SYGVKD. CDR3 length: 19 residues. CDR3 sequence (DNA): TGTGCCATCAGTGAGTCGATGTTATTCAGTCTAGCTCGTCCTACTACGCAGTATTTT. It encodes CAISESMLFSLARPTTQYF.

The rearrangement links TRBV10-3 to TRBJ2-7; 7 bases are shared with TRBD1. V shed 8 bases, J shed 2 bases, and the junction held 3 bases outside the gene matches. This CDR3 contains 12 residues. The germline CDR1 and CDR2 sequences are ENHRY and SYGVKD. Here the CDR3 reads CAIGDSPYEQYF. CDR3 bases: TGTGCCATCGGGGACAGCCCCTACGAGCAGTACTTC.

In nucleotides, the CDR3 is TGTGCCAGCAGTCGGCAAGGACAGGCAGCGACTGAAGCTTTCTTT. Its translation: CASSRQGQAATEAFF. The V call is TRBV28, the J call TRBJ1-1; 7 nucleotides match TRBD1. The CDR3 runs 15 residues. Germline V gives CDR1 MDHEN, CDR2 SYDVKM. The ends lost 5 bases at V and 5 bases at J; junction bases unmatched: 11.

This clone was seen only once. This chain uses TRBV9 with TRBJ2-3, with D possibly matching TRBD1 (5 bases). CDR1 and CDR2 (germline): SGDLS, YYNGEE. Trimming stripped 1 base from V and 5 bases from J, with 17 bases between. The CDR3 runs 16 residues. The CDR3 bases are TGTGCCAGCAGCGTACAGGGCCTCCCTAACATAGATACGCAGTATTTT. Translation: CASSVQGLPNIDTQYF.

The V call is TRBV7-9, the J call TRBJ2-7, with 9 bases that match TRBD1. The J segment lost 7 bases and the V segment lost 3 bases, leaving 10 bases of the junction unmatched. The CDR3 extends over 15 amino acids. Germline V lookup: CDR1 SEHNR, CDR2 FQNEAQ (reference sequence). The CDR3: CASSFAGQGGLEQYF. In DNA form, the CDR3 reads TGTGCCAGCAGCTTTGCGGGACAGGGAGGCTTAGAGCAGTACTTC.

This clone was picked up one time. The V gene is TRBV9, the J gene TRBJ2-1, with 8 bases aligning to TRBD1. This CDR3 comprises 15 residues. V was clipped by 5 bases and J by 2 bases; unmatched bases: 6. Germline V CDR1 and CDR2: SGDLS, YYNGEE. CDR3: CASREPGQAYNEQFF. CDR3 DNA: TGTGCCAGCAGGGAGCCGGGACAGGCCTACAATGAGCAGTTCTTC.

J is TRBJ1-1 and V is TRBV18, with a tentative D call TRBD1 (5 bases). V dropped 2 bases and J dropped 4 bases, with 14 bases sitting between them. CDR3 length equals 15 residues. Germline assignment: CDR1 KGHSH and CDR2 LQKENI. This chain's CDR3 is CASSPLGQGGTEAFF. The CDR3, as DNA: TGTGCCAGCTCACCATTGGGGCAGGGAGGCACTGAAGCTTTCTTT.

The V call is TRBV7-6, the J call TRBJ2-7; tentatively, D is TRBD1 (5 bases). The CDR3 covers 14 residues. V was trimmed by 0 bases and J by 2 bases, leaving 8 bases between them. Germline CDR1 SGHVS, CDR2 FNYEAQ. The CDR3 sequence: CASSLAAGTYEQYF. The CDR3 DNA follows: TGTGCCAGCAGCTTAGCGGCAGGGACCTACGAGCAGTACTTC.

This CDR3 is CASSIGPGDDTDTQYF. As DNA, the CDR3 is TGTGCCAGTAGTATAGGACCAGGGGACGACACAGATACGCAGTATTTT. The chain combines TRBV19 with TRBJ2-3, with a tentative D call TRBD1 (6 bases). The V gene lost 1 base and the J gene lost 2 bases, with 13 bases spanning the gap. The germline V gene has CDR1 LNHDA and CDR2 SQIVND (reference sequence). CDR3 length equals 16 residues.

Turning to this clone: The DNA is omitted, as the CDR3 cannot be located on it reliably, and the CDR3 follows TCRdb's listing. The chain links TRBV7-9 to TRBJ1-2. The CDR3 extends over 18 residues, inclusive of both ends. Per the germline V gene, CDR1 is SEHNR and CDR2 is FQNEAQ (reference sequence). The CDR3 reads CASRGGGYGYTFGDGYTF.

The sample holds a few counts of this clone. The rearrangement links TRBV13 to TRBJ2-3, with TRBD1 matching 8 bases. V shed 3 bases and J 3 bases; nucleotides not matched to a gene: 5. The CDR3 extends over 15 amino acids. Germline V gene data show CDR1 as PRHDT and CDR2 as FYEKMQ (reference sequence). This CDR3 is CASSFRTGMTDTQYF. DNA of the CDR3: TGTGCCAGCAGCTTTCGGACAGGGATGACAGATACGCAGTATTTT. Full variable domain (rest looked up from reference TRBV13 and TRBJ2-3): AAGVIQSPRHLIKEKRETATLKCYPIPRHDTVYWYQQGPGQDPQFLISFYEKMQSDKGSIPDRFSAQQFSDYHSELNMSSLELGDSALYFCASSFRTGMTDTQYFGPGTRLTVL.

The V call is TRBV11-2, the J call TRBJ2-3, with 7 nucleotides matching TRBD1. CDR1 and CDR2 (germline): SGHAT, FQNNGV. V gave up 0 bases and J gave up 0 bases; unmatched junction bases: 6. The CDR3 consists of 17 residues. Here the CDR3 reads CASSLDRGQTSTDTQYF. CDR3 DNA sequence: TGTGCCAGCAGCTTAGATCGGGGACAGACTAGCACAGATACGCAGTATTTT.

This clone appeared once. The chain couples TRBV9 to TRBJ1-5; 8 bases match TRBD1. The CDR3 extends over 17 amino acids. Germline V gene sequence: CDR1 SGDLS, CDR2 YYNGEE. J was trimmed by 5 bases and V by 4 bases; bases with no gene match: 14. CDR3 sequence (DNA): TGTGCCAGCAGCCCACTAAGACTGACAGGGGATCATCAGCCCCAGCATTTT. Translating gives CASSPLRLTGDHQPQHF.

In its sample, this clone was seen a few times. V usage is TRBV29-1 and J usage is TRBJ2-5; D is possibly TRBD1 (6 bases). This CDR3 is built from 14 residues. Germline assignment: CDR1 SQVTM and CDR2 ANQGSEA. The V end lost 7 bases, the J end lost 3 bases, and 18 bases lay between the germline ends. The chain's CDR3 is CSAGRGTTKETQYF. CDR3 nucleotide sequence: TGCAGCGCTGGAAGGGGGACAACTAAAGAGACCCAGTACTTC. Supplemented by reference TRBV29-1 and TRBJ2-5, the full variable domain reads SAVISQKPSRDICQRGTSLTIQCQVDSQVTMMFWYRQQPGQSLTLIATANQGSEATYESGFVIDKFPISRPNLTFSTLTVSNMSPEDSSIYLCSAGRGTTKETQYFGPGTRLLVL.

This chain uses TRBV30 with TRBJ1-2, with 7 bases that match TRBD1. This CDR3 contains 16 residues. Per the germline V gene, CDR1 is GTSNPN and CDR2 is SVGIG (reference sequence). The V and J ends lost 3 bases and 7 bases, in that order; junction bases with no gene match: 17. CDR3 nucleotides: TGTGCCTGGAGCCCCCCCTACAGGGGTCCCCGGCGTGGCTACACCTTC. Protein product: CAWSPPYRGPRRGYTF.

The CDR3 nucleotides read TGTGCCACCATTTCAGATCTCCGTGAGCAGTTCTTC. Translation: CATISDLREQFF. This rearrangement joins TRBV18 to TRBJ2-1; no reliable D call. The CDR3 covers 12 residues. Trimming took 10 bases from V and 9 from J, leaving 16 bases between them. Germline V gene lookup returns CDR1 KGHSH and CDR2 LQKENI.

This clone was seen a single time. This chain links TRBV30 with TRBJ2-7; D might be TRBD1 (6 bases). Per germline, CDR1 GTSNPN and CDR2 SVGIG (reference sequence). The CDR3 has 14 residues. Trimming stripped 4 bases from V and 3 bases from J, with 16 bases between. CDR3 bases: TGTGCCTGGAAGCCGGGACGGACAGTCTACGAGCAGTACTTC. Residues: CAWKPGRTVYEQYF.

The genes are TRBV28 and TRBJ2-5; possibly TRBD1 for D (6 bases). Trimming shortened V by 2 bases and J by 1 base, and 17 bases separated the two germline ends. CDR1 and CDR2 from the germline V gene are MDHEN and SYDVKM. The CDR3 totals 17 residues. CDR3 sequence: CASSLANRGHFQETQYF. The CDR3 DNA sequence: TGTGCCAGCAGTTTAGCCAATCGGGGACACTTCCAAGAGACCCAGTACTTC.